The rows below give T cell receptor beta chains drawn from one sample of a study of T cell responses to AZD1222 COVID-19 vaccine. Assay: immunoSEQ multiplex PCR; the TCRdb copy retains only in-frame clones and omits some. The data hold about 130,000 clones, with around 90% observed a single time. The material sequenced was peripheral blood, taken on day 0 of AZD1222 vaccination. Every receptor here comes from an adult in good health. Both conserved end residues are part of each CDR3. The D gene is left open where the match is weak. Clone size, where shown, is once, few, many, or a class for clones that have expanded.

size	V	J	D	CDR3	DNA
once	TRBV5-5	TRBJ1-4	NA	CASSLSITAVMEKLFF	TGTGCCAGCAGCTTGAGCATTACGGCTGTAATGGAAAAACTGTTTTTT
NA	TRBV19	TRBJ1-2	TRBD1	CASSSPGQGEYGYTF	TGTGCCAGTAGTAGCCCCGGACAGGGGGAATATGGCTACACCTTC
NA	TRBV27	TRBJ1-6	NA	CASSYRGRNSYNSPLHF	TGTGCCAGCAGTTACCGGGGGAGGAACTCCTATAATTCACCCCTCCACTTT
NA	TRBV7-9	TRBJ2-7	TRBD1	CASSRAGTGPPYEQYF	TGTGCCAGCAGCAGAGCAGGGACAGGGCCCCCCTACGAGCAGTACTTC
NA	TRBV19	TRBJ2-1	TRBD1	CASSVTGTGATREQFF	TGTGCCAGTAGTGTCACCGGGACAGGGGCTACTAGGGAGCAGTTCTTC
NA	TRBV19	TRBJ1-1	NA	CASSTLDPGDTEAFF	TGTGCCAGTAGTACCCTTGACCCGGGGGACACTGAAGCTTTCTTT
NA	TRBV7-2	TRBJ1-2	TRBD1	CASSLSPGQGNYGYTF	TGTGCCAGCAGCTTATCACCGGGACAGGGGAACTATGGCTACACCTTC
NA	TRBV7-9	TRBJ1-4	NA	CASSNGQSLTTNEKLFF	TGTGCCAGCAGCAATGGACAGTCGCTAACAACTAATGAAAAACTGTTTTTT
few	TRBV2	TRBJ2-2	NA	CASRQNTGELFF	TGTGCCAGCAGGCAGAACACCGGGGAGCTGTTTTTT
NA	TRBV4-1	TRBJ1-1	NA	CASSQSGRENTEAFF	TGCGCCAGCAGCCAATCTGGGCGGGAGAACACTGAAGCTTTCTTT
NA	TRBV28	TRBJ1-2	NA	CASSYSGYGYTF	TGTGCCAGCAGTTACAGCGGCTATGGCTACACCTTC
NA	TRBV3-1/TRBV3-2	TRBJ2-1	NA	CASSQDLGWNEQFF	TGTGCCAGCAGCCAAGATCTTGGGTGGAATGAGCAGTTCTTC
NA	TRBV5-4	TRBJ2-3	TRBD1	CASSLGQGAITDTQYF	TGTGCCAGCAGCTTGGGTCAGGGGGCTATCACAGATACGCAGTATTTT
NA	TRBV5-1	TRBJ2-2	TRBD2	CASSLELAGGSTGELFF	TGCGCCAGCAGCTTGGAACTAGCGGGAGGGTCGACCGGGGAGCTGTTTTTT
NA	TRBV3-1/TRBV3-2	TRBJ2-7	NA	CASSQGPREQYF	TGTGCCAGCAGCCAGGGACCGCGTGAGCAGTACTTC
NA	TRBV30	TRBJ1-5	NA	CAWSGGAGQPQHF	TGTGCCTGGAGTGGTGGAGCCGGGCAGCCCCAGCATTTT
NA	TRBV5-6	TRBJ1-6	NA	CASSLWRFPYNSPLHF	TGTGCCAGCAGCTTGTGGCGATTCCCCTATAATTCACCCCTCCACTTT
NA	TRBV6-6	TRBJ1-3	NA	CASAPTGTSGNTIYF	TGTGCCAGCGCCCCGACCGGGACCTCTGGAAACACCATATATTTT
NA	TRBV3-1/TRBV3-2	TRBJ2-7	NA	CASSQGPRIYEQYF	TGTGCCAGCAGCCAGGGGCCCAGAATTTACGAGCAGTACTTC
once	TRBV6-4	TRBJ1-2	NA	CASRDSRYGYTF	TGTGCCAGCAGGGACAGCCGCTATGGCTACACCTTC
NA	TRBV9	TRBJ1-1	NA	CASSVGVGGSVAFF	TGTGCCAGCAGCGTAGGAGTGGGGGGGTCGGTAGCTTTCTTT
NA	TRBV13	TRBJ1-2	TRBD1	CASSLGQGKGGYTF	TGTGCCAGCAGCTTAGGACAGGGGAAGGGGGGCTACACCTTC
few	TRBV6-2/TRBV6-3	TRBJ1-5	NA	CASSSRGNQPQHF	TGTGCCAGCAGCTCCAGGGGTAATCAGCCCCAGCATTTT
few	TRBV7-3	TRBJ2-2	TRBD1	CASSPRAQTGGSSGELFF	TGTGCCAGCAGCCCACGCGCCCAGACAGGGGGTTCGAGCGGGGAGCTGTTTTTT
NA	TRBV5-1	TRBJ2-7	NA	CASSLTGLYEQYF	TGCGCCAGCAGCTTGACAGGGCTCTACGAGCAGTACTTC
NA	TRBV30	TRBJ2-2	NA	CAWRGAGTNTGELFF	TGTGCCTGGAGAGGAGCAGGGACGAACACCGGGGAGCTGTTTTTT
NA	TRBV6-5	TRBJ2-1	NA	CASKIYNEQFF	TGTGCCAGCAAGATCTACAATGAGCAGTTCTTC
once	TRBV6-5	TRBJ2-1	TRBD2	CASSSQLAGANEQFF	TGTGCCAGCAGTAGTCAGCTAGCGGGTGCGAATGAGCAGTTCTTC
NA	TRBV11-2	TRBJ2-2	TRBD2	CASSLGTRRGDGTGELFF	TGTGCCAGCAGCCTCGGGACTCGGCGGGGGGACGGCACCGGGGAGCTGTTTTTT
NA	TRBV5-4	TRBJ1-1	NA	CASSFLQAPTTEAFF	TGTGCCAGCAGCTTCCTACAGGCCCCGACCACTGAAGCTTTCTTT
NA	TRBV3-1/TRBV3-2	TRBJ1-5	NA	CASSQGFYSNQPQHF	TGTGCCAGCAGCCAAGGGTTTTATAGCAATCAGCCCCAGCATTTT
NA	TRBV12-3/TRBV12-4	TRBJ1-2	TRBD1	CASSQDRLFGYTF	TGTGCCAGCAGTCAGGACAGGTTGTTCGGCTACACCTTC
NA	TRBV2	TRBJ1-1	NA	CASSEGPPLNTEAFF	TGTGCCAGCAGTGAGGGACCCCCCCTGAACACTGAAGCTTTCTTT
NA	TRBV30	TRBJ2-2	TRBD2	CAWTRSGGARTGELFF	TGTGCCTGGACCCGAAGCGGGGGGGCCAGAACCGGGGAGCTGTTTTTT
NA	TRBV6-5	TRBJ1-1	NA	CASSYRRFGGITEAFF	TGTGCCAGCAGTTACCGGAGGTTCGGGGGTATCACTGAAGCTTTCTTT
once	TRBV18	TRBJ1-2	TRBD1	CASSPGGDGYTF	TGTGCCAGCTCCCCAGGGGGCGATGGCTACACCTTC
NA	TRBV5-1	TRBJ1-1	NA	CASSWRGENTEAFF	TGCGCCAGCAGCTGGCGAGGTGAGAACACTGAAGCTTTCTTT
NA	TRBV5-1	TRBJ2-7	NA	CASSLKQTGYEQYF	TGCGCCAGCAGCTTGAAACAAACAGGGTACGAGCAGTACTTC
NA	TRBV4-1	TRBJ2-3	NA	CASSQTGSTDTQYF	TGCGCCAGCAGCCAAACAGGAAGCACAGATACGCAGTATTTT
NA	TRBV7-9	TRBJ1-5	NA	CASSLALRGENQPQHF	TGTGCCAGCAGCTTAGCGCTCCGAGGGGAAAACCAGCCCCAGCATTTT
NA	TRBV5-1	TRBJ1-6	TRBD1	CASSKRQGAVSPLHF	TGCGCCAGCAGCAAAAGACAGGGGGCAGTCTCACCCCTCCACTTT
NA	TRBV28	TRBJ2-7	TRBD2	CASTSWGRGGRSGEQYF	TGTGCCAGCACCTCTTGGGGGCGAGGCGGGAGGTCGGGCGAGCAGTACTTC
NA	TRBV11-1	TRBJ2-1	TRBD2	CASSSGLAGGHEQFF	TGTGCCAGCAGCTCCGGACTAGCGGGGGGGCATGAGCAGTTCTTC
NA	TRBV19	TRBJ1-1	TRBD1	CASSSRTGKANTEAFF	TGTGCCAGTAGTTCACGGACAGGCAAAGCGAACACTGAAGCTTTCTTT
NA	TRBV5-1	TRBJ2-1	TRBD1	CASRPSRDRGYDEQFF	TGCGCCAGCAGACCGAGCCGGGACAGGGGATACGATGAGCAGTTCTTC
once	TRBV7-9	TRBJ1-2	NA	CASSPHPTKTGDYGYTF	TGTGCCAGCAGCCCACACCCCACTAAGACAGGTGACTATGGCTACACCTTC
once	TRBV3-1/TRBV3-2	TRBJ2-2	TRBD2	CASSQGSGGTNTGELFF	TGTGCCAGCAGCCAAGGGAGCGGGGGGACGAACACCGGGGAGCTGTTTTTT
NA	TRBV13	TRBJ2-7	NA	CASSFTGPYEQYF	TGTGCCAGCAGCTTTACGGGACCCTACGAGCAGTACTTC
NA	TRBV10-2	TRBJ1-6	NA	CASTPERTYNSPLHF	TGCGCCAGCACCCCGGAGAGGACGTATAATTCACCCCTCCACTTT
NA	TRBV29-1	TRBJ1-5	NA	CSVEVGEGQPQHF	TGCAGCGTTGAAGTCGGAGAGGGGCAGCCCCAGCATTTT
NA	TRBV6-4	TRBJ2-3	TRBD2	CASSEGLAGRNTQYF	TGTGCCAGCAGTGAAGGACTAGCGGGGAGAAATACGCAGTATTTT
NA	TRBV5-6	TRBJ2-7	TRBD1	CASSLVGQGALEQYF	TGTGCCAGCAGCTTGGTGGGACAGGGGGCTCTCGAGCAGTACTTC
NA	TRBV7-6	TRBJ2-1	TRBD2	CASSLMSGRAVYEQFF	TGTGCCAGCAGCTTAATGAGCGGGAGGGCCGTGTATGAGCAGTTCTTC
NA	TRBV5-1	TRBJ2-3	TRBD2	CASSLFSSGRAKPDTQYF	TGCGCCAGCAGCTTGTTCAGCAGCGGGAGGGCAAAACCAGATACGCAGTATTTT